What follows is one T cell receptor beta chain and its context. Authors' processing steps: Reference gene primer amplification in the assay estimated nucleated cell counts. The method was immunoSEQ multiplex PCR; TCRdb's version includes in-frame clones alone and lacks a portion of them. For V, J and clone size, that table is used; D and trimming come from the DNA. The sample contains over 150,000 clones, 82% of which appear only once. The data stem from a study of blood T cell repertoires in COVID-19. Study-wide background: COVID-19 samples from acute and convalescent phases originated in the United States, Italy and Spain. Sample material is recorded as cDNA or gDNA derived from T cells, B-cell-depleted T cells, or PBMCs.

Germline assignment: CDR1 KGHSH and CDR2 LQKENI. The CDR3 sequence is 12 residues long. The V and J ends lost 5 bases and 6 bases respectively, with 11 bases between them. J is TRBJ2-7 and V is TRBV18, with D perhaps TRBD2 (5 bases). The receptor's source is a human donor with acute or convalescent COVID-19. The donor label of this sample is uncertain. The sequenced material came from peripheral blood. The CDR3 reads CASSSGLVEQYF. CDR3 in DNA: TGTGCCAGCTCAAGTGGACTGGTCGAGCAGTACTTC.